Listed below are T cell receptor beta chains from one sample, sequenced in a study of Tregs in tolerant kidney transplant recipients. Some clones are missing from TCRdb's copy, which holds only in-frame ones; the method was immunoSEQ multiplex PCR. The sample includes under 95,000 clones, 91% of them seen just once. The specimen comprised Tregs from blood, sampled before the transplant. Receptors originate from a human donor who received a combined kidney and bone marrow transplant. The CDR3 runs from the conserved cysteine through the conserved F or W. Each record gives: clone size, V gene, D gene, J gene, CDR3 DNA, CDR3 protein. The D gene is left open where the match is weak. Clone size, where shown, is once, few, many, or a class for clones that have expanded.

.	TRBV11-2	.	TRBJ2-7	TGTGCCAGCAGACCCGGTACTCACGAGCAGTACTTC	CASRPGTHEQYF
.	TRBV19	.	TRBJ2-4	TGTGCCAGTACCACCCCCGGGGGATCGAACATTCAGTACTTC	CASTTPGGSNIQYF
few	TRBV6-1	TRBD1	TRBJ1-5	TGTGCCAACGACCGGGACAGGGTAGTTCAGCCCCAGCATTTT	CANDRDRVVQPQHF
once	TRBV2	.	TRBJ1-2	TGTGCCAGCAGTGAAGGACTTACCCGGTATGGCTACACCTTC	CASSEGLTRYGYTF
.	TRBV5-1	.	TRBJ2-2	TGCGCCAGCAGCCCCACCGCTGACAGACTGAACACCGGGGAGCTGTTTTTT	CASSPTADRLNTGELFF
.	TRBV30	.	TRBJ1-2	TGTGCCTGGAGGTCAGGGTTCTACTATGGCTACACCTTC	CAWRSGFYYGYTF
.	TRBV15	TRBD2	TRBJ2-4	TGTGCCACCAGCAGGAGAGTAGCGGGGCTAGCCAAAAACATTCAGTACTTC	CATSRRVAGLAKNIQYF
.	TRBV7-2	TRBD2	TRBJ2-3	TGTGCCAGCAGCTCGGGACTATCTTTCGATACGCAGTATTTT	CASSSGLSFDTQYF
.	TRBV10-3	.	TRBJ2-2	TGTGCCATCAGTGCCTCCGGCGGGTCAGGGGGGAGCGGGGAGCTGTTTTTT	CAISASGGSGGSGELFF
.	TRBV11-2	TRBD2	TRBJ2-7	TGTGCCAGCAGCTTAGGGGGGCTAGCGGGAGTAGAGGTATACGAGCAGTACTTC	CASSLGGLAGVEVYEQYF
.	TRBV18	.	TRBJ2-7	TGTGCCAGCTCACCGAGTCTTTACGAGCAGTACTTC	CASSPSLYEQYF
.	TRBV11-2	.	TRBJ2-3	TGTGCCAGCAGCTTAGACGGAGGTGGTTCAGATACGCAGTATTTT	CASSLDGGGSDTQYF
.	TRBV27	TRBD2	TRBJ2-7	TGTGCCAGCAACTCGGTAGCGGGAGGGGGATACGAGCAGTACTTC	CASNSVAGGGYEQYF
once	TRBV6-5	.	TRBJ2-3	TGTGCCAGCTTGGACTGGCGCACAGATACGCAGTATTTT	CASLDWRTDTQYF
.	TRBV9	.	TRBJ2-4	TGTGCCAGCAGCGTAGATCTAGAAAACATTCAGTACTTC	CASSVDLENIQYF
.	TRBV4-2	.	TRBJ1-2	TGTGCCAGCAGTCTCAATTCCGGGACCCCCAAGGACACCTTC	CASSLNSGTPKDTF
.	TRBV2	.	TRBJ2-5	TGTGCCAGCAGGGCAGGGGAAAGTTGGGAGACCCAGTACTTC	CASRAGESWETQYF
.	TRBV7-2	TRBD2	TRBJ2-3	TGTGCCAGCAGCTCCTTAGCGGGATCGGTAGATACGCAGTATTTT	CASSSLAGSVDTQYF
.	TRBV15	.	TRBJ2-7	TGTGCCACCAGCAGAGATCCATTCTACGAGCAGTACTTC	CATSRDPFYEQYF
.	TRBV7-2	.	TRBJ1-2	TGTGCCAGCAGCCCACGGCAGGGAGTATCTAACTATGGCTACACCTTC	CASSPRQGVSNYGYTF
.	TRBV5-1	.	TRBJ1-2	TGCGCCAGCAGCTTGAGTGGGACACCAGCACTATATGGCTACACCTTC	CASSLSGTPALYGYTF
.	TRBV9	TRBD2	TRBJ2-7	TGTGCCAGCAGCGTTGCGGGAGGGCTCTCCTACGAGCAGTACTTC	CASSVAGGLSYEQYF
.	TRBV10-3	TRBD2	TRBJ2-3	TGTGCCATCAATTCCGGGACTAGCGGGGGCACAGATACGCAGTATTTT	CAINSGTSGGTDTQYF
.	TRBV6-5	.	TRBJ2-6	TGTGCCAGCAGGAAAAGGATATCTGGGGCCAACGTCCTGACTTTC	CASRKRISGANVLTF
.	TRBV2	.	TRBJ2-2	TGTGCCAGCAGTGAAGAGGTCACCGGGGAGCTGTTTTTT	CASSEEVTGELFF
once	TRBV2	.	TRBJ2-2	TGTGCCAGCTCCCCTCAGGGAATTAACACCGGGGAGCTGTTTTTT	CASSPQGINTGELFF
.	TRBV23-1	TRBD1	TRBJ2-7	TGCGCCAGCAGTCGACCCGACAGGGGGTCCTACGAGCAGTACTTC	CASSRPDRGSYEQYF
.	TRBV28	.	TRBJ1-4	TGTGCCAGCAGTTTATTGGGTCGGGAACTGTTTTTT	CASSLLGRELFF
few	TRBV7-9	.	TRBJ2-1	TGTGCCAGCAGCTTAGTATCCAATGAGCAGTTCTTC	CASSLVSNEQFF
.	TRBV6-5	.	TRBJ1-5	TGTGCCAGCAGACCCGGACAAGACAATCAGCCCCAGCATTTT	CASRPGQDNQPQHF
once	TRBV9	.	TRBJ2-5	TGTGCCAGCAGCGTAGGGGCTAGCGACCAAGAGACCCAGTACTTC	CASSVGASDQETQYF
.	TRBV5-1	.	TRBJ1-4	TGCGCCAGCAGCTTGGGGAATCTCGGGGAAAAACTGTTTTTT	CASSLGNLGEKLFF
.	TRBV7-2	TRBD1	TRBJ2-7	TGTGCCAGCAACCCGACAGGGGGAGCCTACGAGCAGTACTTC	CASNPTGGAYEQYF
.	TRBV7-3	TRBD2	TRBJ2-3	TGTGCCAGCAGCCCCCCCGGACTAGCGGGCACAGATACGCAGTATTTT	CASSPPGLAGTDTQYF
.	TRBV6-6	TRBD2	TRBJ2-7	TGTGCCAGCAGTCAAGCGGGAGGGATCTACGAGCAGTACTTC	CASSQAGGIYEQYF
few	TRBV6-4	.	TRBJ2-1	TGTGCCAGCAGGGGCGACTCCCCAAGCAACAATGAGCAGTTCTTC	CASRGDSPSNNEQFF
.	TRBV5-1	.	TRBJ1-1	TGCGCCAGCAGCCCGTCCACGGACACTGAAGCTTTCTTT	CASSPSTDTEAFF
.	TRBV7-3	TRBD1	TRBJ2-1	TGTGCCAGCAGCCCCACGGGACAGGGCAATGAGCAGTTCTTC	CASSPTGQGNEQFF
.	TRBV6-5	TRBD1	TRBJ1-5	TGTGCCAGCAGAGCCGGACAGGGTAGTCAGCCCCAGCATTTT	CASRAGQGSQPQHF
.	TRBV2	.	TRBJ2-1	TGTGCCAGCAGTGAACTTCGGTCCTACAATGAGCAGTTCTTC	CASSELRSYNEQFF
.	TRBV2	.	TRBJ2-2	TGTGCCAGCAGTGTAGGGGCACCGGCGAACACCGGGGAGCTGTTTTTT	CASSVGAPANTGELFF
.	TRBV7-8	.	TRBJ2-7	TGTGCCAGCAGCTTAGGGCGGGATCTGTCCTACGAGCAGTACTTC	CASSLGRDLSYEQYF
.	TRBV5-1	TRBD1	TRBJ2-3	TGCGCCAGCAGCGTCCGACAGGGGGCGCGAACAGATACGCAGTATTTT	CASSVRQGARTDTQYF
few	TRBV18	.	TRBJ2-3	TGTGCCAGCTCACCTAACCTAGATACGCAGTATTTT	CASSPNLDTQYF
.	TRBV4-1	TRBD2	TRBJ2-5	TGCGCCAGCAGTCTTTTGAGGCGGGAGGGGCAAGAGACCCAGTACTTC	CASSLLRREGQETQYF